The present entry profiles one TCR beta chain with its context. Its antigen is as yet unknown. These data originate in a study of T cell responses to AZD1222 COVID-19 vaccine. Study outcomes and limitations: Among spike-specific TCRs, nearly half reportedly target unmutated variant regions.

The repertoire was sequenced with immunoSEQ multiplex PCR; TCRdb's copy has only in-frame clones and lacks some. Among some 130,000 clones listed, roughly 91% were seen once. The CDR3 sequence is 15 residues long. V dropped 1 base and J dropped 2 bases, with 10 bases sitting between them. The germline V gene has CDR1 LNHNV and CDR2 YYDKDF (reference sequence). The source was peripheral blood, collected 28 days after the second AZD1222 dose. The sequence came from an adult who received the AZD1222 COVID-19 vaccine. V usage is TRBV15 and J usage is TRBJ2-3, with D perhaps given as TRBD1 or TRBD2 (5 bases each). CDR3 sequence: CATSRGDRLTDTQYF. In DNA form, the CDR3 reads TGTGCCACCAGCAGAGGGGACCGCCTCACAGATACGCAGTATTTT.